The 20 T cell receptor beta chains reported below all come from one sample, sequenced in a study of blood T cell repertoires in COVID-19. Repertoires were generated with immunoSEQ multiplex PCR, while TCRdb's copy carries only in-frame clones and drops some. This table holds approximately 300,000 clones, roughly 90% found once. What was sequenced was PBMCs or T cells enriched from blood (not recorded which). The receptors stem from a woman in her twenties or thirties who had recovered from COVID-19.

The V and J genes are TRBV11-2 and TRBJ2-5; no clear D. CDR1 and CDR2 from the germline V gene are SGHAT and FQNNGV. Trimming took 3 bases from V and 5 from J, leaving 7 bases between them. This CDR3 has 12 amino acids. CDR3 residues: CASSLLAETQYF. DNA for the CDR3: TGTGCCAGCAGCTTGCTCGCGGAGACCCAGTACTTC.

The genes are TRBV12-3 or TRBV12-4 and TRBJ1-5; D unresolved. This CDR3 contains 11 residues. Trimming took off 5 bases at V and 5 bases at J, with 4 bases between the two ends. This CDR3 is CASSQDQPQHF. The CDR3 DNA follows: TGTGCCAGCAGTCAGGATCAGCCCCAGCATTTT.

This chain joins TRBV18 and TRBJ2-7; TRBD2 aligns across 8 bases. Germline V gene sequence: CDR1 KGHSH, CDR2 LQKENI. V lost 5 bases, J lost 3 bases, and 3 bases stayed unmatched. This CDR3 region has 13 residues. The chain's CDR3 is CASSKSGSYEQYF. The CDR3 DNA follows: TGTGCCAGCTCAAAAAGCGGGAGCTACGAGCAGTACTTC.

The genes are TRBV27 and TRBJ1-5; 8 nucleotides line up with TRBD1. The V gene's germline CDR1 is MNHEY and CDR2 SMNVEV (reference sequence). The CDR3 has 14 residues. Losses at the gene ends were 6 bases for V and 6 bases for J; bases not matched to a gene: 7. Here the CDR3 reads CASSTGQGSQPQHF. The CDR3, as DNA: TGTGCCAGCAGCACTGGACAGGGAAGTCAGCCCCAGCATTTT.

This chain uses TRBV18 with TRBJ2-7, with 8 bases fitting TRBD1. Germline CDR1 reads KGHSH; CDR2 reads LQKENI. The CDR3 runs to 15 residues. Trimming cost V 6 bases and J 3 bases; bases outside gene matches: 10. This chain's CDR3 is CASSHEDDRGYEQYF. The CDR3 DNA follows: TGTGCCAGCTCCCACGAAGACGACAGGGGCTACGAGCAGTACTTC. Supplemented by reference TRBV18 and TRBJ2-7, the full variable domain reads NAGVMQNPRHLVRRRGQEARLRCSPMKGHSHVYWYRQLPEEGLKFMVYLQKENIIDESGMPKERFSAEFPKEGPSILRIQQVVRGDSAAYFCASSHEDDRGYEQYFGPGTRLTVT.

V is TRBV5-1 and J is TRBJ1-2, with D unresolved. The germline V gene has CDR1 SGHRS and CDR2 YFSETQ. The V end was cut by 4 bases, the J end by 0 bases, with 13 bases between. The CDR3 runs to 15 residues. The CDR3, as DNA: TGCGCCAGCAGCGGAGCCTCAAGAGCTAACTATGGCTACACCTTC. Translation: CASSGASRANYGYTF.

V gene TRBV4-3 combines with J gene TRBJ2-7; 8 nucleotides match TRBD1. CDR1 LGHNA and CDR2 YSLEER come from the germline V gene. Trimming at V came to 1 base and at J to 7 bases, leaving 6 bases not matched to a gene. The CDR3 runs to 14 residues. The CDR3 DNA reads TGCGCCAGCAGCCAAGTCAGGGGGCAGGGGGAGCAGTACTTC. Protein: CASSQVRGQGEQYF.

The chain links TRBV4-3 to TRBJ2-7; D perhaps matches TRBD2 (5 bases). The CDR3 contains 14 residues. V was clipped by 4 bases and J by 5 bases, with 15 bases between them. From germline, CDR1 is LGHNA and CDR2 YSLEER. The CDR3 spells CASSPTGTRDEQYF. In DNA, the CDR3 is TGCGCCAGCAGCCCGACGGGCACGCGGGACGAGCAGTACTTC.

V usage is TRBV7-2 and J usage is TRBJ2-4; TRBD2 agrees at 8 bases. This CDR3 spans 17 amino acids. V shed 5 bases, J shed 0 bases, and the junction held 9 bases outside the gene matches. Germline-derived CDR1 and CDR2 are SGHTA and FQGNSA. The CDR3 spells CASSPLALAVAKNIQYF. As DNA, the CDR3 is TGTGCCAGCAGCCCCCTGGCACTAGCGGTAGCCAAAAACATTCAGTACTTC.

The chain uses TRBV28 and TRBJ2-7; TRBD2 matches at 13 bases. Germline-derived CDR1 and CDR2 are MDHEN and SYDVKM. The CDR3 sequence is 18 residues long. V was pared by 3 bases and J by 0 bases, with 8 bases of the junction left unmatched. CDR3 sequence (DNA): TGTGCCAGCAGTTTCCCCGGGACTAGCGGGACCACCTCCTACGAGCAGTACTTC. This codes for CASSFPGTSGTTSYEQYF. The full variable domain, with the rest looked up from reference TRBV28 and TRBJ2-7, is DVKVTQSSRYLVKRTGEKVFLECVQDMDHENMFWYRQDPGLGLRLIYFSYDVKMKEKGDIPEGYSVSREKKERFSLILESASTNQTSMYLCASSFPGTSGTTSYEQYFGPGTRLTVT.

CDR3 in amino acids: CASSWTGRNSPLHF. The CDR3 nucleotides read TGTGCCAGCAGTTGGACAGGGCGGAATTCACCCCTCCACTTT. The chain joins TRBV6-5 to TRBJ1-6, with 8 bases fitting TRBD1. The CDR3 runs 14 residues. After removal of 4 bases from V and 7 bases from J, the junction contained 3 bases not matched to a gene. The V gene's germline CDR1 is MNHEY and CDR2 SVGAGI.

The V gene is TRBV15, the J gene TRBJ2-5; 8 bases are shared with TRBD2. The V gene's germline CDR1 is LNHNV and CDR2 YYDKDF (reference sequence). V dropped 5 bases and J dropped 5; count of bases not matched to a gene: 4. The CDR3 sequence is 13 residues long. Here the CDR3 reads CATSAGGEETQYF. The CDR3 DNA sequence: TGTGCCACCAGCGCCGGGGGGGAGGAGACCCAGTACTTC.

The rearrangement joins TRBV11-3 to TRBJ1-6; unclear D gene. Germline lookup yields CDR1 SGHNT and CDR2 YENEEA. The CDR3 covers 14 residues. V was clipped by 5 bases and J by 10 bases, with 15 bases between them. Written as DNA, the CDR3 is TGTGCCAGCAGCGAGTCCGGAGGCCTATCACCCCTCCACTTT. The encoded protein is CASSESGGLSPLHF.

This chain uses TRBV3-1 (or the pseudogene TRBV3-2) with TRBJ1-2; possible D gene TRBD1, 6 bases. The CDR3 spans 13 residues. With 1 base removed from V and 4 bases from J, the gap between germline ends came to 7 bases. Germline V gives CDR1 LGHDT, CDR2 YNNKEL (reference sequence). CDR3 protein: CASSQGGLYGYTF. The DNA of the CDR3 is TGTGCCAGCAGCCAAGGGGGGCTCTATGGCTACACCTTC.

This clone was observed a few times. J is TRBJ2-6 and V is TRBV5-4; the D is unclear. Trimming shortened V by 0 bases and J by 0 bases, and 4 bases separated the two germline ends. The germline V gene has CDR1 SGHNT and CDR2 YYREEE (reference sequence). CDR3 length: 15 amino acids. The DNA for the CDR3 is TGTGCCAGCAGCTTGGAACTCTCTGGGGCCAACGTCCTGACTTTC. This codes for CASSLELSGANVLTF.

The genes are TRBV5-5 and TRBJ1-5; D ambiguous. Trimming cost V 4 bases and J 0 bases, with 11 bases left between them. The CDR3 has 15 residues. From germline, CDR1 is SGHKS and CDR2 YYEKEE (reference sequence). As DNA, the CDR3 is TGTGCCAGCAGCCTAGGCGGGGATAGCAATCAGCCCCAGCATTTT. The encoded protein is CASSLGGDSNQPQHF. The whole variable domain, remainder taken from reference TRBV5-5 and TRBJ1-5, is DAGVTQSPTHLIKTRGQQVTLRCSPISGHKSVSWYQQVLGQGPQFIFQYYEKEERGRGNFPDRFSARQFPNYSSELNVNALLLGDSALYLCASSLGGDSNQPQHFGDGTRLSIL.

This clone was seen a single time. The gene calls are TRBV7-9 and TRBJ2-7, with 9 bases lining up with TRBD1. CDR3 length: 14 residues. V lost 5 bases and J lost 2; bases outside the gene matches: 4. Germline V gene sequence: CDR1 SEHNR, CDR2 FQNEAQ (reference sequence). CDR3: CASSLGTGTYEQYF. The CDR3 nucleotides read TGTGCCAGCAGCCTCGGGACAGGGACCTACGAGCAGTACTTC.

The rearrangement joins TRBV6-5 to TRBJ1-3; D may be TRBD1 (5 bases). V lost 8 bases, J lost 2 bases, and 13 bases lay in between. The CDR3 is 14 residues long. Germline V gene data show CDR1 as MNHEY and CDR2 as SVGAGI. This CDR3 is CASRQPGTGNTIYF. The CDR3 coding sequence is TGTGCCAGCCGTCAGCCAGGGACTGGAAACACCATATATTTT.

V gene TRBV21-1 combines with J gene TRBJ1-1; TRBD1 is the table's D call, not checked against the DNA. TRBV21-1 is a documented pseudogene. The CDR3 is 16 amino acids. The CDR3 DNA sequence: TGTGCCAGCAGCATTCGGACAGGGGCCTTCGGAACTGAAGCTTTCTTT. Translating gives CASSIRTGAFGTEAFF.

The genes are TRBV6-5 and TRBJ2-1; 8 bases agree with TRBD2. Germline CDR1 reads MNHEY; CDR2 reads SVGAGI. This CDR3 has 11 residues. Trimming cost V 11 bases and J 15 bases; bases outside gene matches: 12. The DNA for the CDR3 is TGTGCCTCCGGGAGGGGGTCTCGGGGGTTCTTC. Encoded protein: CASGRGSRGFF.